This T cell receptor beta chain was captured in a study of somatic mutations in cytotoxic T cells in rheumatoid arthritis. Regarding the study as a whole: The targets (antigens) of the expanded CD8+ clones were not known. Compared with age-matched healthy controls, rheumatoid arthritis patients did not differ significantly in CD8+ T-cell clonality.

In the case of this clone: Its antigen is unidentified.

The length of the CDR3 is 16 residues. Germline assignment: CDR1 MNHNY and CDR2 SVGAGI (reference sequence). V dropped 0 bases and J dropped 0 bases, with 9 bases sitting between them. Some clones are missing from TCRdb's copy, which holds only in-frame ones; the method was immunoSEQ multiplex PCR. The repertoire holds more than 20,000 clones, with around 83% as singletons. The receptor comes from a woman aged 50 to 60 in good health. V usage is TRBV6-6 and J usage is TRBJ1-5; no definite D call. Sequencing was performed on CD8+ T cells sorted from blood. CDR3 region: CASSYSAEYSNQPQHF. The DNA of the CDR3 is TGTGCCAGCAGTTACTCCGCAGAATATAGCAATCAGCCCCAGCATTTT.